Below, one T cell receptor (beta chain) is given with its context. What it recognizes is unknown. This entry is derived from a study of T cell responses to AZD1222 COVID-19 vaccine. The protocol was immunoSEQ multiplex PCR, while the TCRdb copy is restricted to in-frame clones and leaves out a portion. The sample lists 95,000 to 150,000 clones; 85% to 90% were seen once. The CDR3 loop spans 17 amino acids. Germline CDR1 and CDR2: MGHRA and YSYEKL. The V gene lost 1 base and the J gene lost 0 bases, with 15 bases spanning the gap. General study results and limits: In all cases, repertoires were sampled only after the peak T cell response. The donors showed a predominance of white British ancestry and of females, with possible underestimation of clonal diversity.

The chain is built from TRBV4-1 and TRBJ1-1; no definite D call. This receptor was identified in an adult in good health. The sequencing here drew on peripheral blood, taken on day 0 of AZD1222 vaccination. CDR3 amino acids: CASSQVDLGFMNTEAFF. Here the CDR3 DNA reads TGCGCCAGCAGCCAAGTAGACCTGGGTTTCATGAACACTGAAGCTTTCTTT.